This TCR beta chain emerged from a study of T-cell reconstitution after alpha-beta-depleted transplantation in children. Unique molecular identifiers were incorporated when the TCRbeta library was constructed. MiXCR, run by TCRdb on the PCR reads, gives a single entry per CDR3 protein. The data hold about 350,000 distinct CDR3 sequences, with more than 10% observed a single time. This clonotype was counted only a few times. With 4 bases clipped from V and 7 bases from J, the junction kept 8 bases outside the gene matches. The germline gives CDR1 SGHRS, CDR2 YFSETQ. This CDR3 spans 14 amino acids. V gene TRBV5-1 combines with J gene TRBJ2-1; TRBD1 matches 7 bases. This receptor was identified in a human donor who donated a stem cell graft to a child with Fanconi anemia. This material consisted of PBMCs, taken from the stem cell graft. The CDR3 DNA follows: TGCGCCAGCAGCCCGCCAGGACAGGTTAATGAGCAGTTCTTC. Translation gives CASSPPGQVNEQFF.